These 18 T cell receptor beta chains share one sample of origin, sequenced in a study of shared clonotypes between healthy human individuals. Profiled with immunoSEQ multiplex PCR; TCRdb holds only in-frame clones, not every one. The table shows 950,000 to 1,100,000 clones, with around 76% occurring only once. What was sequenced was memory CD4+ T cells sorted from blood. This sample's subset: CD45RA-negative fraction. These receptors all stem from a man between 18 and 35 years old in good health.

This clone was observed a single time. The chain recombines TRBV23-1 with TRBJ2-3; 7 nucleotides line up with TRBD1. TRBV23-1 is designated an ORF whose function remains uncertain. The CDR3 has 16 amino acids. With 6 bases clipped from V and 1 base from J, the junction kept 10 bases outside the gene matches. The CDR3 region is CASSYERGLGTDTQYF. CDR3 nucleotide sequence: TGCGCCAGCAGCTACGAAAGGGGGCTGGGCACAGATACGCAGTATTTT.

The V gene is TRBV10-3, the J gene TRBJ1-3; the D is unclear. In germline, CDR1 is ENHRY, CDR2 SYGVKD. The length of the CDR3 is 15 residues. With 4 bases removed from V and 4 bases from J, the gap between germline ends came to 14 bases. The CDR3 bases are TGTGCCATCAGTGGGGGAACGGGCTCCGGAAACACCATATATTTT. Protein sequence: CAISGGTGSGNTIYF.

As regards this clone: This sample includes further DNA sequences coding for the same CDR3. The chain employs TRBV5-1 and TRBJ2-7; D call uncertain. The CDR3 is 14 residues long. Trimming took 0 bases from V and 3 from J, leaving 10 bases between them. Per the germline V gene, CDR1 is SGHRS and CDR2 is YFSETQ. The CDR3 protein is CASSLDSSNYEQYF. The CDR3 nucleotides are TGCGCCAGCAGCTTGGATAGCTCTAACTACGAGCAGTACTTC.

The genes are TRBV13 and TRBJ2-3, with a weak D call TRBD1 (5 bases). Looked up from germline, CDR1 is PRHDT and CDR2 is FYEKMQ (reference sequence). The CDR3 covers 16 residues. Trimming took off 4 bases at V and 1 base at J, with 15 bases between the two ends. In nucleotides, the CDR3 is TGTGCCAGCAGCTCTAGGAAGGGGTTGGGCACAGATACGCAGTATTTT. Protein product: CASSSRKGLGTDTQYF.

This sequence joins TRBV5-1 and TRBJ2-2, with 7 bases lining up with TRBD2. The V segment lost 4 bases and the J segment 6 bases; nucleotides outside the gene matches: 6. Per the germline V gene, CDR1 is SGHRS and CDR2 is YFSETQ. The CDR3 is 14 amino acids. The CDR3 loop is CASSLDGLAGELFF. Written as DNA, the CDR3 is TGCGCCAGCAGCCTGGATGGACTAGCCGGGGAGCTGTTTTTT. Together with reference TRBV5-1 and TRBJ2-2, the CDR3 gives the full variable domain: KAGVTQTPRYLIKTRGQQVTLSCSPISGHRSVSWYQQTPGQGLQFLFEYFSETQRNKGNFPGRFSGRQFSNSRSEMNVSTLELGDSALYLCASSLDGLAGELFFGEGSRLTVL.

For this clone: This sequence may be a read error, since a much larger clone differs from it by one base. The V and J genes are TRBV21-1 and TRBJ2-7; no check of the table's D call, TRBD1, against the DNA was made. TRBV21-1 is tagged as a pseudogene. This CDR3 contains 13 residues. CDR3 DNA: TGTGCCAGCAGTTGGGACAGCTCCTACGAGCAGTACTTC. Translated, it gives CASSWDSSYEQYF.

The genes are TRBV19 and TRBJ1-5; maybe TRBD1 (5 bases). The CDR3 runs 15 residues. CDR1 LNHDA and CDR2 SQIVND come from the germline V gene (reference sequence). Between the trimmed V and J ends, which lost 1 base and 7 bases, there was a span of 14 bases. CDR3 residues: CASSIGGDWGQPQHF. The CDR3 nucleotides read TGTGCCAGTAGTATAGGGGGCGACTGGGGACAGCCCCAGCATTTT.

The J gene is TRBJ2-7, the V gene TRBV5-5; the match to TRBD2 covers 9 bases. The CDR3 is 14 residues long. The junction had 13 bases not matched to a gene; V was cut back by 9 bases and J by 6 bases. Germline V gene sequence: CDR1 SGHKS, CDR2 YYEKEE (reference sequence). CDR3 loop: CATTRGGADLEQYF. The CDR3 nucleotides read TGTGCCACCACACGCGGGGGGGCAGATCTCGAGCAGTACTTC.

The CDR3 nucleotides read TGTGCCAGCAGCTTAAACCAGCCAGGTATAGAGACCCAGTACTTC. It is translated as CASSLNQPGIETQYF. The chain has TRBV7-2 and TRBJ2-5, with D unresolved. Germline assignment: CDR1 SGHTA and CDR2 FQGNSA. This CDR3 has 15 residues. With 2 bases removed from V and 4 bases from J, the gap between germline ends came to 14 bases.

The chain has TRBV4-1 and TRBJ1-5; no firm D call. Germline V gene data show CDR1 as MGHRA and CDR2 as YSYEKL. This CDR3 contains 15 residues. With 0 bases removed from V and 4 bases from J, the gap between germline ends came to 10 bases. The CDR3 DNA reads TGCGCCAGCAGCCAAGAATTAAGGTTAAATCAGCCCCAGCATTTT. This encodes CASSQELRLNQPQHF.

The rearrangement joins TRBV15 to TRBJ2-6; no definite D call. V lost 0 bases, J lost 2 bases, and 8 bases lay in between. The CDR3 spans 16 residues. The germline V gene has CDR1 LNHNV and CDR2 YYDKDF (reference sequence). Written as DNA, the CDR3 is TGTGCCACCAGCAGAGATGTGACGGCTGGGGCCAACGTCCTGACTTTC. Translation gives CATSRDVTAGANVLTF.

The genes are TRBV18 and TRBJ1-2, with TRBD1 matching 10 bases. CDR1 KGHSH and CDR2 LQKENI come from the germline V gene. J was trimmed by 8 bases and V by 6 bases; bases with no gene match: 9. This CDR3 contains 14 residues. CDR3 DNA sequence: TGTGCCAGCTCGAACGACAGGGGGCAGTCGGGCTACACCTTC. Translating it yields CASSNDRGQSGYTF.

The CDR3 here is CASTKVGGESPLHF. CDR3 nucleotide sequence: TGTGCCAGCACCAAGGTTGGAGGGGAATCACCCCTCCACTTT. This chain joins TRBV6-5 and TRBJ1-6; the D gene is possibly TRBD1 (5 bases). The CDR3 length is 14 residues. Trimming took off 7 bases at V and 10 bases at J, with 17 bases between the two ends. In germline, CDR1 is MNHEY, CDR2 SVGAGI.

V gene TRBV5-4 combines with J gene TRBJ2-5; tentatively, D is TRBD2 (5 bases). The V end lost 0 bases, the J end lost 6 bases, and 12 bases lay between the germline ends. Per germline, CDR1 SGHNT and CDR2 YYREEE (reference sequence). CDR3 length: 14 amino acids. CDR3 bases: TGTGCCAGCAGCTTGGCTAGTCCGGGAAAGACCCAGTACTTC. Amino acids: CASSLASPGKTQYF.

This clone was seen more than once but under ten times. This chain links TRBV25-1 with TRBJ1-4, with 10 positions matching TRBD1. Germline-derived CDR1 and CDR2 are MGHDK and SYGVNS. Germline trimming cut 3 bases from V and 7 bases from J; bases unmatched to any gene: 2. CDR3 length equals 14 residues. This CDR3 is CASSDWTGGEKLFF. In nucleotides, the CDR3 is TGTGCCAGCAGTGATTGGACAGGGGGTGAAAAACTGTTTTTT.

The chain joins TRBV30 to TRBJ2-7, with 12 bases fitting TRBD2. Germline lookup yields CDR1 GTSNPN and CDR2 SVGIG (reference sequence). With 5 bases clipped from V and 6 bases from J, the junction kept 14 bases outside the gene matches. This CDR3 has 16 amino acids. CDR3 in DNA: TGTGCCTGGGGAACCCCTAGCGGGGGGGCGTTCGCCGAGCAGTACTTC. Its translation: CAWGTPSGGAFAEQYF. The full variable domain, in which reference TRBV30 and TRBJ2-7 provide the parts outside the CDR3, is SQTIHQWPATLVQPVGSPLSLECTVEGTSNPNLYWYRQAAGRGLQLLFYSVGIGQISSEVPQNLSASRPQDRQFILSSKKLLLSDSGFYLCAWGTPSGGAFAEQYFGPGTRLTVT.

The CDR3 DNA is TGTGCCAGTAGTAGGAGTGTGTCTGCTTTCTTT. It is translated as CASSRSVSAFF. The chain links TRBV19 to TRBJ1-1, with D uncertain. V lost 4 bases to trimming and J lost 11 bases, with 11 bases between them. Germline V gene sequence: CDR1 LNHDA, CDR2 SQIVND (reference sequence). This CDR3 has 11 amino acids.

J is TRBJ2-7 and V is TRBV9, with D tentatively TRBD2 (6 bases). Per the germline V gene, CDR1 is SGDLS and CDR2 is YYNGEE. Trimming stripped 2 bases from V and 2 bases from J, with 17 bases between. The CDR3 length is 16 residues. The CDR3 is CASSVTSGTQTYEQYF. For the CDR3, the DNA is TGTGCCAGCAGCGTCACTTCCGGGACTCAGACCTACGAGCAGTACTTC.